The clone carrying this T cell receptor (beta chain) was detected ten times or more. The sample belongs to a study of regulatory T cells in long-lasting Graves disease. Assembly of TCR beta libraries relied on iRepertoire HTBI primers together with Arm-PCR of CDR3 regions. From the multiplex PCR reads, TCRdb called clonotypes with MiXCR, one entry per CDR3 protein. The table records roughly 320,000 distinct CDR3 sequences, 16% of them present only once. The time point was: newly diagnosed GD, antithyroid drugs for less than 3 months. The TCR library used RNA extracted from PBMCs. The CDR3 sequence is 13 residues long. CDR1 DFQATT and CDR2 SNEGSKA come from the germline V gene (reference sequence). The V end was cut by 4 bases, the J end by 11 bases, with 20 bases between. These same data were also listed under a study on T cells in Graves' hyperthyroidism and ophthalmopathy. That publication notes: Ophthalmopathy, as predicted by the model, came a median about seven months after the prediction.

This TCR was sampled from a middle-aged man with Graves disease. V is TRBV20-1 and J is TRBJ1-1, with D perhaps matching TRBD1 (5 bases). Sequenced material: peripheral blood mononuclear cells (PBMCs), taken at new diagnosis, from a patient treated with antithyroid drugs. The CDR3 DNA follows: TGCAGTGCTATAATGCGGGGACCCCAAGTGGCTTTCTTT. Amino acid sequence: CSAIMRGPQVAFF.